What follows are 22 T cell receptor beta chains derived from one specimen sequenced in a study of blood T cell repertoires in COVID-19. Profiled with immunoSEQ multiplex PCR; TCRdb holds only in-frame clones, not every one. The data contain roughly 180,000 clones, 70% to 90% of them seen just once; the ten biggest clones take up 5.4%. Sequencing used peripheral blood. These receptor sequences come from a woman aged 45 to 65 with COVID-19, enrolled during active disease.

The rearrangement links TRBV27 to TRBJ1-5; D unresolved. The CDR3 covers 14 residues. In germline, CDR1 is MNHEY, CDR2 SMNVEV (reference sequence). Trimming pared 2 bases from V and 4 bases from J, leaving 9 bases between. DNA for the CDR3: TGTGCCAGCAGTTTAATAGACGGGAATCAGCCCCAGCATTTT. It translates to CASSLIDGNQPQHF.

V and J are TRBV30 and TRBJ1-2; D may be TRBD1 (5 bases). Deletions cut 7 bases from V and 6 bases from J, with 18 bases between. Germline V gene sequence: CDR1 GTSNPN, CDR2 SVGIG (reference sequence). The length of the CDR3 is 13 residues. The chain's CDR3 is CASRGETPNGYTF. The CDR3 DNA sequence: TGTGCCTCTCGGGGGGAAACCCCAAATGGCTACACCTTC.

The chain uses TRBV27 and TRBJ2-7, with 12 bases matching TRBD2. This CDR3 is built from 17 residues. The germline gives CDR1 MNHEY, CDR2 SMNVEV (reference sequence). Losses at the gene ends were 6 bases for V and 7 bases for J; bases not matched to a gene: 16. As DNA, the CDR3 is TGTGCCAGCAGCTTCACTAGCGGGGGGACCTATGGGAGGGAGCAGTACTTC. Protein product: CASSFTSGGTYGREQYF.

The genes are TRBV6-6 and TRBJ1-1, with TRBD1 as a possible D gene (5 bases). Germline CDR1 reads MNHNY; CDR2 reads SVGAGI (reference sequence). V was clipped by 5 bases and J by 3 bases, with 13 bases between them. This CDR3 spans 14 amino acids. In DNA, the CDR3 is TGTGCCAGCAGTCCACGGGGGAAGGACACTGAAGCTTTCTTT. Amino acid sequence: CASSPRGKDTEAFF.

The chain employs TRBV5-4 and TRBJ1-3, with a tentative D call TRBD1 (6 bases). The CDR3 has 14 amino acids. Germline lookup yields CDR1 SGHNT and CDR2 YYREEE (reference sequence). Trimming left V 4 bases short and J 4 bases short, with 12 bases between. CDR3 in amino acids: CASSPDRAGNTIYF. In nucleotides, the CDR3 is TGTGCCAGCAGCCCGGACAGAGCCGGAAACACCATATATTTT. Using reference TRBV5-4 and TRBJ1-3 for the parts outside the CDR3, the full variable domain is ETGVTQSPTHLIKTRGQQVTLRCSSQSGHNTVSWYQQALGQGPQFIFQYYREEENGRGNFPPRFSGLQFPNYSSELNVNALELDDSALYLCASSPDRAGNTIYFGEGSWLTVV.

The rearrangement links TRBV6-2 or TRBV6-3 to TRBJ2-7, with 10 bases identical to TRBD2. With 4 bases clipped from V and 4 bases from J, the junction kept 4 bases outside the gene matches. The CDR3 extends over 14 amino acids. The germline gives CDR1 MNHEY, CDR2 SVGEGT. The CDR3 sequence is CASSSSGGFYEQYF. The CDR3 region has the DNA TGTGCCAGCAGTTCTAGCGGGGGATTTTACGAGCAGTACTTC.

Note on this clone: The junction departs from the called germline gene at one end, perhaps through a read error. This chain joins TRBV5-1 and TRBJ2-3, with D unclear. This CDR3 is 15 amino acids long. The V gene's germline CDR1 is SGHRS and CDR2 YFSETQ. Here the CDR3 DNA reads TGCGCCAGCAGCTTGGTGCAGGCCCGCACGGATACGCAGTATTTT. The encoded protein is CASSLVQARTDTQYF.

The chain recombines TRBV7-3 with TRBJ2-3, with 8 bases fitting TRBD2. V shed 2 bases and J 4 bases; nucleotides not matched to a gene: 5. Germline V gene data show CDR1 as SGHTA and CDR2 as FQGTGA. This CDR3 has 15 amino acids. In DNA form, the CDR3 reads TGTGCCAGCAGCTTAGGACTAGCTCGGGCAGATACGCAGTATTTT. Translated: CASSLGLARADTQYF.

The genes are TRBV5-6 and TRBJ1-2; maybe TRBD1 (5 bases). Between the trimmed V and J ends, which lost 0 bases and 6 bases, there was a span of 9 bases. The length of the CDR3 is 13 residues. CDR1 is SGHDT and CDR2 is YYEEEE in the germline V gene. The CDR3 coding sequence is TGTGCCAGCAGCTTGGTTGTAGGGGATGGCTACACCTTC. It specifies CASSLVVGDGYTF.

CDR3 sequence: CASSRISGGAETQYF. CDR3 DNA: TGTGCCAGCAGTCGCATCAGCGGGGGGGCGGAGACCCAGTACTTC. This chain uses TRBV2 with TRBJ2-5, with 10 bases fitting TRBD2. Germline V gene sequence: CDR1 SNHLY, CDR2 FYNNEI. The CDR3 length is 15 residues. J lost 5 bases, V lost 5 bases, and 8 bases had no gene match.

V is TRBV7-2 and J is TRBJ2-1, with 13 bases that match TRBD2. The germline V gene has CDR1 SGHTA and CDR2 FQGNSA. With 5 bases clipped from V and 8 bases from J, the junction kept 9 bases outside the gene matches. There are 16 residues in the CDR3. The CDR3 protein is CASSVPTSGGAYEQFF. CDR3 bases: TGTGCCAGCAGCGTCCCCACTAGCGGGGGGGCCTATGAGCAGTTCTTC.

In regard to this clone: At one end, the junction sequence differs from germline, possibly due to a read error. The rearrangement links TRBV6-1 to TRBJ2-2; 8 bases map to TRBD2. CDR1 and CDR2 (germline): MNHNS, SASEGT. The CDR3 is 15 residues long. The chain's CDR3 is CASSQAGADTGELFF. The CDR3 DNA is TGTGCCAGCAGTCAAGCGGGGGCGGACACCGGGGAGCTGTTTTTT.

This clone appeared a single time. V usage is TRBV24-1 and J usage is TRBJ2-2; a weak D match, TRBD2 (6 bases). V was pared by 4 bases and J by 5 bases, with 16 bases between. Germline values: CDR1 KGHDR, CDR2 SFDVKD. The CDR3 loop spans 16 amino acids. CDR3 protein: CATSDQDGRNTGELFF. In DNA form, the CDR3 reads TGTGCCACCAGTGACCAGGACGGGAGAAATACCGGGGAGCTGTTTTTT.

The V call is TRBV18, the J call TRBJ2-3; 11 bases fit TRBD2. Unmatched junction bases numbered 22, after V lost 3 bases and J lost 2 bases. The CDR3 is 22 residues long. CDR1 and CDR2 (germline): KGHSH, LQKENI. As DNA, the CDR3 is TGTGCCAGCTCACCTAACCCACTAGCGGGGGACCAACAGACTCTATTCACAGATACGCAGTATTTT. It specifies CASSPNPLAGDQQTLFTDTQYF. Variable domain in full (rest from reference TRBV18 and TRBJ2-3): NAGVMQNPRHLVRRRGQEARLRCSPMKGHSHVYWYRQLPEEGLKFMVYLQKENIIDESGMPKERFSAEFPKEGPSILRIQQVVRGDSAAYFCASSPNPLAGDQQTLFTDTQYFGPGTRLTVL.

This clone was seen a single time. The rearrangement links TRBV20-1 to TRBJ2-3; possibly TRBD1 for D (6 bases). The germline V and J ends were trimmed by 3 bases and 2 bases, with 18 bases remaining between them. The CDR3 length is 16 residues. Looked up from germline, CDR1 is DFQATT and CDR2 is SNEGSKA (reference sequence). The CDR3 protein is CSASLRRGGNTDTQYF. As DNA, the CDR3 is TGCAGTGCTAGTCTTCGGCGAGGGGGAAACACAGATACGCAGTATTTT.

The chain is built from TRBV6-1 and TRBJ2-1; 16 bases agree with TRBD2. The V segment lost 3 bases and the J segment 9 bases; nucleotides outside the gene matches: 5. CDR3 size: 16 residues. The V gene's germline CDR1 is MNHNS and CDR2 SASEGT. The CDR3 DNA sequence: TGTGCCAGCAGTGATGGGACTAGCGGGGGGGCCCTTGAGCAGTTCTTC. It yields the protein CASSDGTSGGALEQFF.

The rearrangement joins TRBV6-5 to TRBJ2-1; TRBD1 might be the D (5 bases). CDR1 and CDR2 (germline): MNHEY, SVGAGI. The CDR3 has 14 residues. Trimming cost V 7 bases and J 4 bases, with 14 bases left between them. The CDR3: CASTRADSYNEQFF. The CDR3 DNA reads TGTGCCAGCACCCGCGCCGACAGTTACAATGAGCAGTTCTTC.

The V call is TRBV30, the J call TRBJ2-1; D is perhaps TRBD1 (5 bases). This CDR3 is built from 13 residues. Trimming took 3 bases from V and 1 from J, leaving 7 bases between them. Germline-derived CDR1 and CDR2 are GTSNPN and SVGIG (reference sequence). CDR3 sequence: CAWRQASYNEQFF. CDR3 DNA: TGTGCCTGGAGACAGGCTTCCTACAATGAGCAGTTCTTC. The whole variable domain, remainder taken from reference TRBV30 and TRBJ2-1, is SQTIHQWPATLVQPVGSPLSLECTVEGTSNPNLYWYRQAAGRGLQLLFYSVGIGQISSEVPQNLSASRPQDRQFILSSKKLLLSDSGFYLCAWRQASYNEQFFGPGTRLTVL.

This clone was seen only once. The genes are TRBV6-1 and TRBJ1-3; D remains unclear. V was pared by 3 bases and J by 0 bases, with 6 bases between. CDR1 and CDR2 from the germline V gene are MNHNS and SASEGT. The CDR3 length is 14 residues. The CDR3 nucleotides read TGTGCCAGCAGTGATAGTTTCTCTGGAAACACCATATATTTT. It codes for CASSDSFSGNTIYF.

This clone was recorded a few times. DNA of the CDR3: TGTGCCAGCAGTTTATCCGGTGACTCCTACGAGCAGTACTTC. Translating it yields CASSLSGDSYEQYF. V and J are TRBV27 and TRBJ2-7; D gene uncertain. The germline CDR1 and CDR2 sequences are MNHEY and SMNVEV (reference sequence). This CDR3 is 14 amino acids long. Trimming stripped 0 bases from V and 0 bases from J, with 6 bases between.

The chain carries TRBV3-1 (or the pseudogene TRBV3-2) and TRBJ1-3; unclear D gene. The ends were cut back, 0 bases at V and 4 bases at J, with 7 bases in the middle. Germline assignment: CDR1 LGHDT and CDR2 YNNKEL (reference sequence). The CDR3 has 14 residues. This CDR3 reads CASSQETEGNTIYF. Written as DNA, the CDR3 is TGTGCCAGCAGCCAAGAGACGGAGGGAAACACCATATATTTT.

V is TRBV29-1 and J is TRBJ2-7, with TRBD1 as a possible D gene (5 bases). Germline CDR1 is SQVTM and CDR2 is ANQGSEA. V was trimmed by 5 bases and J by 2 bases, leaving 13 bases between them. CDR3 length: 13 amino acids. The chain's CDR3 is CSVSAGYTYEQYF. The CDR3 DNA sequence: TGCAGCGTTTCGGCAGGGTATACCTACGAGCAGTACTTC.